This TCR beta chain was found in a study of beta chain features in type 1 diabetes. In regard to this clone: The sample holds other DNA sequences that translate to the same CDR3.

Germline CDR1 MNHEY, CDR2 SVGAGI. The CDR3 consists of 15 residues. V was pared by 8 bases and J by 0 bases, with 14 bases between. Sequencing targeted expressed TCRB transcripts, as all isolated RNA had been reverse transcribed. Using immunoSEQ multiplex PCR, the repertoire was profiled, and TCRdb retains in-frame clones only, with some absent. The data hold about 620,000 clones, with roughly 15% observed a single time. Source material: naive CD4+ T cells from blood. The receptor's source is a man between 18 and 29 years old in good health. This rearrangement joins TRBV6-5 to TRBJ1-5; maybe TRBD1 (5 bases). CDR3 sequence (DNA): TGTGCCAGCCGCCTGGGGGGTTCTAGCAATCAGCCCCAGCATTTT. It translates to CASRLGGSSNQPQHF.